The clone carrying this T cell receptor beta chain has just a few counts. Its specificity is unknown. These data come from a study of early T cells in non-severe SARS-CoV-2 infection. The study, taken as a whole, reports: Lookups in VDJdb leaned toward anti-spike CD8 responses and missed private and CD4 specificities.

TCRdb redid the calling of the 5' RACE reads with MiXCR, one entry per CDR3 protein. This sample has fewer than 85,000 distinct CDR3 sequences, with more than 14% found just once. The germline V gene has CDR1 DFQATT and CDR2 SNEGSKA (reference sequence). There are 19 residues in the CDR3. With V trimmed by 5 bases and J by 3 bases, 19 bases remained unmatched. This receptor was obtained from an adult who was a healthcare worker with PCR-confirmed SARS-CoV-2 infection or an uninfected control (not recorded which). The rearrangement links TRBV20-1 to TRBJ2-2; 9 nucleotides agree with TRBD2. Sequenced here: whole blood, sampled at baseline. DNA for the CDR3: TGCAGTGCTTCAGGGGTGGGACTAGCCACAAGGGTCTACACCGGGGAGCTGTTTTTT. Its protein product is CSASGVGLATRVYTGELFF.